This TCR beta chain is from a study of Ad26.COV2.S vaccination and SARS-CoV-2 variants. The CDR3 sequence is 16 residues long. Germline V gene data show CDR1 as MGHRA and CDR2 as YSYEKL. The V end lost 4 bases, the J end lost 1 base, and 16 bases lay between the germline ends. Repertoires were generated with immunoSEQ multiplex PCR, while TCRdb's copy carries only in-frame clones and drops some. The sample yields hundreds of thousands of clones, 83% seen once. Treatment noted: around 19 received Ad26.COV2.S at low or high dose, single or two shots; about 5 received placebo; per-sample allocation not given. Collection of samples fell on day 63 after the first vaccine or placebo injection.

The input for sequencing was peripheral blood, taken in a trial of Ad26.COV2.S vaccine versus placebo. The receptor was derived from a person between 18 and 65 years old who received the Ad26.COV2.S COVID-19 vaccine or a placebo. The chain recombines TRBV4-1 with TRBJ1-1; a weak D match, TRBD1 (6 bases). CDR3 region: CASSRANRVENTEAFF. The CDR3, as DNA: TGCGCCAGCAGCCGCGCTAACAGGGTCGAGAACACTGAAGCTTTCTTT.